This TCR beta chain was retrieved from a study of blood T cell repertoires in COVID-19. Measured with immunoSEQ multiplex PCR; TCRdb has only the in-frame clones, and not every one. The table lists 27,000 or so clones, around nine tenths of them singletons. The V gene lost 4 bases and the J gene lost 0 bases, with 19 bases spanning the gap. This CDR3 comprises 17 residues. Germline V CDR1 and CDR2: SGHRS, YFSETQ. This clone was detected a few times. The receptor was derived from a man aged 65 to 85 with active COVID-19. The chain uses TRBV5-1 and TRBJ1-1; tentative D call: TRBD1 (6 bases). The specimen was peripheral blood. CDR3 in DNA: TGCGCCAGCAGCATAGGGTCAGGGGCCACCATGAACACTGAAGCTTTCTTT. Its translation: CASSIGSGATMNTEAFF.